A single sample is the source of the 18 T cell receptor beta chains below, sequenced in a study of cytomegalovirus exposure and HLA in healthy donors. Primers for the PCR totalled 60 Vbeta and 13 Jbeta. The protocol was immunoSEQ multiplex PCR, while the TCRdb copy is restricted to in-frame clones and leaves out a portion. The sample contains 82,000 or so clones, 70% to 75% of which appear only once. What was sequenced was PBMCs. The receptors here all came from a woman aged 45-60 years in good health and CMV-seropositive.

This chain connects TRBV27 to TRBJ1-1; 7 bases align to TRBD1. V lost 6 bases and J lost 2; bases outside the gene matches: 9. Germline V gene sequence: CDR1 MNHEY, CDR2 SMNVEV (reference sequence). The CDR3 is made up of 15 amino acids. The CDR3 coding sequence is TGTGCCAGCAGCCGCTGGACAGGTTTAAACACTGAAGCTTTCTTT. Amino acid sequence: CASSRWTGLNTEAFF.

Only a few counts were recorded for this clone. This chain joins TRBV7-2 and TRBJ2-1; TRBD2 matches at 7 bases. Germline CDR1 reads SGHTA; CDR2 reads FQGNSA. After removal of 5 bases from V and 7 bases from J, the junction contained 20 bases not matched to a gene. The CDR3 covers 18 residues. The CDR3, as DNA: TGTGCCAGCAGCGTCCTTTTTCGGGGGGTTGGGATTGATAATGAGCAGTTCTTC. Translating it yields CASSVLFRGVGIDNEQFF.

The chain is built from TRBV2 and TRBJ2-4; TRBD2 aligns across 7 bases. This CDR3 contains 15 residues. Germline V gene data show CDR1 as SNHLY and CDR2 as FYNNEI. The V and J ends lost 3 bases and 3 bases, in that order; junction bases with no gene match: 5. The CDR3 reads CASSERGIVKNIQYF. In nucleotides, the CDR3 is TGTGCCAGCAGTGAGCGGGGGATCGTCAAAAACATTCAGTACTTC. Using reference TRBV2 and TRBJ2-4 for the parts outside the CDR3, the full variable domain is EPEVTQTPSHQVTQMGQEVILRCVPISNHLYFYWYRQILGQKVEFLVSFYNNEISEKSEIFDDQFSVERPDGSNFTLKIRSTKLEDSAMYFCASSERGIVKNIQYFGAGTRLSVL.

The sample holds a few counts of this clone. This chain connects TRBV5-5 to TRBJ1-3; D ambiguous. The CDR3 loop spans 16 amino acids. Trimming cost V 4 bases and J 0 bases, with 14 bases left between them. CDR1 is SGHKS, CDR2 YYEKEE, per germline (reference sequence). Written as DNA, the CDR3 is TGTGCCAGCAGCAAAACACAAGGAGCCTCTGGAAACACCATATATTTT. It translates to CASSKTQGASGNTIYF.

V and J are TRBV1 and TRBJ2-3; no DNA check was done on the table's D call, TRBD2. TRBV1 is a pseudogene. CDR3 length equals 15 residues. CDR3 protein: CTSSRAGGLTDTQYF. For the CDR3, the DNA is TGCACCAGCAGCCGAGCGGGAGGGTTGACAGATACGCAGTATTTT.

The CDR3 reads CASSLGLKEETQYF. In nucleotides, the CDR3 is TGTGCCAGCAGCTTGGGACTAAAAGAAGAGACCCAGTACTTC. This rearrangement joins TRBV5-4 to TRBJ2-5; tentatively, D is TRBD2 (5 bases). V lost 0 bases and J lost 3, with 9 bases in between. Germline CDR1 and CDR2: SGHNT and YYREEE (reference sequence). This CDR3 spans 14 amino acids.

This chain uses TRBV28 with TRBJ2-3, with 11 bases identical to TRBD2. The germline V gene has CDR1 MDHEN and CDR2 SYDVKM. V was clipped by 6 bases and J by 2 bases; unmatched bases: 10. This CDR3 comprises 17 residues. The CDR3 loop is CASRVSSGRFSTDTQYF. CDR3 sequence (DNA): TGTGCCAGCAGAGTCTCTAGCGGGAGGTTTTCCACAGATACGCAGTATTTT.

This clone was observed a few times. V and J are TRBV2 and TRBJ2-5; a possible D gene is TRBD2 (5 bases). The germline CDR1 and CDR2 sequences are SNHLY and FYNNEI. Trimming took 6 bases from V and 7 from J, leaving 18 bases between them. The length of the CDR3 is 14 residues. The CDR3 DNA reads as TGTGCCAGCAGACGCACGACGGGGTTTGTGACCCAGTACTTC. It codes for CASRRTTGFVTQYF. The variable domain in full, with the rest retrieved from reference TRBV2 and TRBJ2-5, is EPEVTQTPSHQVTQMGQEVILRCVPISNHLYFYWYRQILGQKVEFLVSFYNNEISEKSEIFDDQFSVERPDGSNFTLKIRSTKLEDSAMYFCASRRTTGFVTQYFGPGTRLLVL.

This clone was seen only a few times. The chain employs TRBV19 and TRBJ1-2; 9 bases match TRBD1. The CDR3 sequence is 18 residues long. Germline CDR1 reads LNHDA; CDR2 reads SQIVND (reference sequence). With 5 bases clipped from V and 4 bases from J, the junction kept 17 bases outside the gene matches. This CDR3 reads CASSLRGGQGTSRYGYTF. The DNA for the CDR3 is TGTGCCAGTAGTCTCAGAGGGGGACAGGGTACCTCACGCTATGGCTACACCTTC.

V gene TRBV6-1 combines with J gene TRBJ2-7, with D perhaps matching TRBD2 (6 bases). Per the germline V gene, CDR1 is MNHNS and CDR2 is SASEGT. V shed 4 bases and J shed 7 bases, with 20 bases lying between them. The CDR3 has 15 amino acids. The CDR3 nucleotides are TGTGCCAGCAGTGCGCTAACGGGGGACTCAGAAGAGCAGTACTTC. Translating it yields CASSALTGDSEEQYF.

This clone has just a few counts. This sequence joins TRBV30 and TRBJ1-1; D uncertain. The V and J ends lost 5 bases and 0 bases respectively, with 16 bases between them. Germline V gene sequence: CDR1 GTSNPN, CDR2 SVGIG (reference sequence). The CDR3 totals 15 residues. This chain's CDR3 is CAWGSKEVLNTEAFF. DNA of the CDR3: TGTGCCTGGGGTTCAAAGGAGGTGCTGAACACTGAAGCTTTCTTT.

The V call is TRBV5-4, the J call TRBJ2-3; no reliable D call. The CDR3 spans 16 residues. Germline CDR1 SGHNT, CDR2 YYREEE (reference sequence). Trimming shortened V by 0 bases and J by 0 bases, and 11 bases separated the two germline ends. The CDR3, as DNA: TGTGCCAGCAGCTTGGTGTCTACCCCTAGCACAGATACGCAGTATTTT. Translation: CASSLVSTPSTDTQYF.

J is TRBJ1-1 and V is TRBV2; D is perhaps TRBD1 (5 bases). Trimming removed 5 bases at V and 4 bases at J, with 23 bases between. The germline CDR1 and CDR2 sequences are SNHLY and FYNNEI. The CDR3 is 17 amino acids. The CDR3 here is CASSSEGAWGGSTEAFF. The CDR3 coding sequence is TGTGCCAGCAGTTCAGAAGGGGCCTGGGGGGGATCCACTGAAGCTTTCTTT. Complete variable domain (other parts from reference TRBV2 and TRBJ1-1): EPEVTQTPSHQVTQMGQEVILRCVPISNHLYFYWYRQILGQKVEFLVSFYNNEISEKSEIFDDQFSVERPDGSNFTLKIRSTKLEDSAMYFCASSSEGAWGGSTEAFFGQGTRLTVV.

The chain links TRBV2 to TRBJ1-4, with a tentative D call TRBD1 (5 bases). V lost 9 bases and J lost 6, with 17 bases in between. CDR3 length equals 14 residues. Per germline, CDR1 SNHLY and CDR2 FYNNEI. This chain's CDR3 is CASTKMGTYEKLFF. DNA of the CDR3: TGTGCCAGTACAAAAATGGGGACTTATGAAAAACTGTTTTTT.

The chain combines TRBV4-1 with TRBJ2-7; 10 bases fit TRBD1. The V gene's germline CDR1 is MGHRA and CDR2 YSYEKL. The CDR3 is 14 residues long. The ends lost 5 bases at V and 1 base at J; junction bases unmatched: 2. The CDR3 sequence: CASSWDRGSYEQYF. The CDR3 DNA reads as TGCGCCAGCAGCTGGGACAGGGGATCCTACGAGCAGTACTTC.

This chain connects TRBV5-1 to TRBJ1-1, with D tentatively TRBD1 (5 bases). This CDR3 is 13 amino acids long. V lost 7 bases and J 0 bases, leaving 10 bases between the germline ends. The germline V gene encodes CDR1 SGHRS and CDR2 YFSETQ. The CDR3 spells CASAGLVNTEAFF. As DNA, the CDR3 is TGCGCCAGCGCGGGACTTGTGAACACTGAAGCTTTCTTT. The full variable domain, with the rest looked up from reference TRBV5-1 and TRBJ1-1, is KAGVTQTPRYLIKTRGQQVTLSCSPISGHRSVSWYQQTPGQGLQFLFEYFSETQRNKGNFPGRFSGRQFSNSRSEMNVSTLELGDSALYLCASAGLVNTEAFFGQGTRLTVV.

The chain has TRBV2 and TRBJ2-2; 15 bases match TRBD2. Germline assignment: CDR1 SNHLY and CDR2 FYNNEI. The CDR3 consists of 18 residues. V shed 2 bases and J 6 bases; nucleotides not matched to a gene: 7. CDR3 protein: CASSEMGLAGGGAGELFF. The CDR3 DNA sequence: TGTGCCAGCAGTGAAATGGGACTAGCGGGAGGAGGCGCCGGGGAGCTGTTTTTT.

This sequence joins TRBV1 and TRBJ1-5; the table names TRBD1, a call not compared with the DNA. TRBV1 is recorded as a pseudogene. The CDR3 length is 15 residues. CDR3 nucleotide sequence: TGCACCAGCAGCCAAGATTTGACACAAACTCAGCCCCAGCATTTT. It is translated as CTSSQDLTQTQPQHF.